The clone carrying this T cell receptor beta chain came up many times. Its antigen is not known. These data are taken from a study of response to subunit inactivated influenza vaccine. Study results and limitations: The authors suggested that every seasonal influenza vaccination recruits few new T cells.

V lost 3 bases and J 10 bases, leaving 16 bases between the germline ends. There are 14 residues in the CDR3. Looked up from germline, CDR1 is MDHEN and CDR2 is SYDVKM. TCRdb passed the RT-PCR reads through MiXCR, listing each CDR3 protein once. This table holds under 850,000 distinct CDR3 sequences, roughly 20% found once. This TCR was sampled from a man in his fifties or sixties who received an inactivated influenza vaccine. This chain uses TRBV28 with TRBJ2-1, with a weak D call TRBD2 (5 bases). The sequencing here drew on PBMCs from blood, taken approximately 5 days after vaccination. DNA of the CDR3: TGTGCCAGCAGTTTTGTGCCCGGGGTGGGAGAGCAGTTCTTC. Translating gives CASSFVPGVGEQFF.